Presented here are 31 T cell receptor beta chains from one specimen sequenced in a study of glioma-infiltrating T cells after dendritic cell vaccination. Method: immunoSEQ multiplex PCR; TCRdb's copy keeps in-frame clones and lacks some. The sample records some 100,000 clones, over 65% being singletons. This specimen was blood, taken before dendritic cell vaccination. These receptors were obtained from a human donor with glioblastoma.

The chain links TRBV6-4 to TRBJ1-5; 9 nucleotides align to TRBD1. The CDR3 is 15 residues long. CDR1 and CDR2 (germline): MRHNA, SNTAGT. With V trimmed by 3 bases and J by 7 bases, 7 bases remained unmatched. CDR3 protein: CASSEGQGMGQPQHF. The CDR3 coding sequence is TGTGCCAGCAGTGAGGGACAGGGTATGGGACAGCCCCAGCATTTT.

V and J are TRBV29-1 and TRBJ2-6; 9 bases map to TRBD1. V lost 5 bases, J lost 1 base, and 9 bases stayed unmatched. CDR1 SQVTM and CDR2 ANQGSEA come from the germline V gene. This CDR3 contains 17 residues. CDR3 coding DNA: TGCAGCGTTCCCCGGGACAGGGATTTTTCTGGGGCCAACGTCCTGACTTTC. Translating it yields CSVPRDRDFSGANVLTF.

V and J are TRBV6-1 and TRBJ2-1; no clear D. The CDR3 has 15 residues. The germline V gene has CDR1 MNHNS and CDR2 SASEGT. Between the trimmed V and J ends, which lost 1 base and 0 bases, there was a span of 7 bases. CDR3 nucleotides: TGTGCCAGCAGTGAAGGACTTAGCTCCTACAATGAGCAGTTCTTC. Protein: CASSEGLSSYNEQFF.

CDR3 coding DNA: TGCGCCAGCAGCCAGACATTTTCCTACGAGCAGTACTTC. Its translation is CASSQTFSYEQYF. The chain links TRBV4-1 to TRBJ2-7; D remains ambiguous. CDR1 and CDR2 from the germline V gene are MGHRA and YSYEKL. The CDR3 sequence is 13 residues long. The V end was cut by 3 bases, the J end by 1 base, with 7 bases between.

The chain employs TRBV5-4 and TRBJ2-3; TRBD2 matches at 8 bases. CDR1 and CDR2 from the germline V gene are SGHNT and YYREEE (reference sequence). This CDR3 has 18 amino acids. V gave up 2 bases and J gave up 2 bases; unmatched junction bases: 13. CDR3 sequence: CASSFPLGSGGYTDTQYF. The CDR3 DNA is TGTGCCAGCAGCTTCCCGCTCGGGAGCGGGGGATACACAGATACGCAGTATTTT.

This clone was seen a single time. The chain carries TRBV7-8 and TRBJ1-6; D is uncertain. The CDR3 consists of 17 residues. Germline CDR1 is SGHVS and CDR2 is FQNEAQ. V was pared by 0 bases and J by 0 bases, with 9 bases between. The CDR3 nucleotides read TGTGCCAGCAGCTTAGCGAGGACTGTCTCCTATAATTCACCCCTCCACTTT. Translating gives CASSLARTVSYNSPLHF.

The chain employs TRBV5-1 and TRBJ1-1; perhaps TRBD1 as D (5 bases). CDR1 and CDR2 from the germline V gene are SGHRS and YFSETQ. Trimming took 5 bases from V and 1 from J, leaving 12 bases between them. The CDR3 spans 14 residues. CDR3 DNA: TGCGCCAGCAGTTCCCTGGGGGGGAACACTGAAGCTTTCTTT. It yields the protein CASSSLGGNTEAFF.

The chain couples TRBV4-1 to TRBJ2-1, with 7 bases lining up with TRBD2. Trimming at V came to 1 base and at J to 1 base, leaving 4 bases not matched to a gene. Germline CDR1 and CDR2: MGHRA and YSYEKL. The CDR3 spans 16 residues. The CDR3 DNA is TGCGCCAGCAGCCAAGCTCCTAGCGGTTCCTACAATGAGCAGTTCTTC. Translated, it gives CASSQAPSGSYNEQFF.

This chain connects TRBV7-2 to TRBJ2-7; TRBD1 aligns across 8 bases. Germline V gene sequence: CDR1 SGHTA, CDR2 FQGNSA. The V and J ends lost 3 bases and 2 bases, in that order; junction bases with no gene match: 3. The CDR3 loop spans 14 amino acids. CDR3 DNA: TGTGCCAGCAGCTTGACAGGGGCCGCCTACGAGCAGTACTTC. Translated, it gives CASSLTGAAYEQYF.

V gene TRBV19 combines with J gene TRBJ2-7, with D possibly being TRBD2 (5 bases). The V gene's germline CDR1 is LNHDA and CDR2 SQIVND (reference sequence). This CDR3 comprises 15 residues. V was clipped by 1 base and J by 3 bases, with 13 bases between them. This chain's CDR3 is CASSIVATEVYEQYF. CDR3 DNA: TGTGCCAGTAGTATAGTCGCGACGGAGGTCTACGAGCAGTACTTC.

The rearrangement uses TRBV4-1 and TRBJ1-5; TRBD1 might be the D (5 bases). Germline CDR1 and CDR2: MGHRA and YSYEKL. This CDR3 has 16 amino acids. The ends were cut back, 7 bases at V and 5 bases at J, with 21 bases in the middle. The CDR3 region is CASTGTLLKGHQPQHF. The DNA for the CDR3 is TGCGCCAGCACCGGGACTCTCCTTAAGGGGCATCAGCCCCAGCATTTT.

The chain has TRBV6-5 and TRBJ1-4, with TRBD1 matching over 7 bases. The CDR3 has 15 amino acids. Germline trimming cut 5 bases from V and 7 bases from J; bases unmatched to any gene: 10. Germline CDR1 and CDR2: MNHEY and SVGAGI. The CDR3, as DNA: TGTGCCAGCAGTAATGAGGGGGCAATGGCTGAAAAACTGTTTTTT. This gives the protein CASSNEGAMAEKLFF.

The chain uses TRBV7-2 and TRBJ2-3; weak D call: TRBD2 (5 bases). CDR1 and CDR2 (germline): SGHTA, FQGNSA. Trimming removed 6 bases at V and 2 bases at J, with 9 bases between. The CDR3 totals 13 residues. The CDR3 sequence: CASSFDYTDTQYF. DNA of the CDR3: TGTGCCAGCAGTTTCGACTACACAGATACGCAGTATTTT.

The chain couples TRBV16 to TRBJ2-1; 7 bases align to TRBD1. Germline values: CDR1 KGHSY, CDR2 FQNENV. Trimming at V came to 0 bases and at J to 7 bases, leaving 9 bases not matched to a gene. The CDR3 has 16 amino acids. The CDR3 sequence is CASSQSRQGLGNEQFF. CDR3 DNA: TGTGCCAGCAGCCAATCTCGACAGGGCCTGGGGAATGAGCAGTTCTTC.

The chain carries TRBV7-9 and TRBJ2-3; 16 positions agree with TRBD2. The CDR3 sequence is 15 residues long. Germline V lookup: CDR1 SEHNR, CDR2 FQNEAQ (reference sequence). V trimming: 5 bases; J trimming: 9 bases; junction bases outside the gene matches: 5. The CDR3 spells CASSPGTSGGATQYF. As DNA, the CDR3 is TGTGCCAGCAGCCCCGGGACTAGCGGGGGGGCGACGCAGTATTTT.

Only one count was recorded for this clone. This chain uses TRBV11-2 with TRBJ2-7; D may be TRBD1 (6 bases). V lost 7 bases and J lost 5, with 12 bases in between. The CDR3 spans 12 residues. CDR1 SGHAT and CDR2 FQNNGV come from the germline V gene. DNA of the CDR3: TGTGCCAGCAAGGGGACAAACAACGAGCAGTACTTC. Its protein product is CASKGTNNEQYF.

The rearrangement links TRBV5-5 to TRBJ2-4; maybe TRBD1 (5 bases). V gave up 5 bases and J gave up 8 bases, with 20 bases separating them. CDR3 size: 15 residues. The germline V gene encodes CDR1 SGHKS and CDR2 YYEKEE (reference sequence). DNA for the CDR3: TGTGCCAGCAGTCAAGCCGGGCAGGGTAAACACATTCAGTACTTC. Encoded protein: CASSQAGQGKHIQYF.

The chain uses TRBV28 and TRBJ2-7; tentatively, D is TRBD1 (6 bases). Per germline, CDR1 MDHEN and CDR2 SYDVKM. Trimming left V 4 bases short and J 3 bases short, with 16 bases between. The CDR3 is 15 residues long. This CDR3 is CASSSPGHSLYEQYF. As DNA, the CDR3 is TGTGCCAGCAGTTCACCGGGACATAGTCTCTACGAGCAGTACTTC. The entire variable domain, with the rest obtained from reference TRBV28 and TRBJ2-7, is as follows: DVKVTQSSRYLVKRTGEKVFLECVQDMDHENMFWYRQDPGLGLRLIYFSYDVKMKEKGDIPEGYSVSREKKERFSLILESASTNQTSMYLCASSSPGHSLYEQYFGPGTRLTVT.

DNA for the CDR3: TGCGCCAGCAGCTTAGGCGGGAGCGATACCGGGGAGCTGTTTTTT. This encodes CASSLGGSDTGELFF. V and J are TRBV5-1 and TRBJ2-2; TRBD2 matches at 7 bases. V shed 2 bases, J shed 5 bases, and the junction held 6 bases outside the gene matches. The germline V gene encodes CDR1 SGHRS and CDR2 YFSETQ. The CDR3 totals 15 residues.

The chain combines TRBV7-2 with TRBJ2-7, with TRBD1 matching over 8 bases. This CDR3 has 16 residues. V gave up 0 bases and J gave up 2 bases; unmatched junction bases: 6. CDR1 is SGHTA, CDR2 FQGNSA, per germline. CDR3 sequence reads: CASSLADGTGPYEQYF. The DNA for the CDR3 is TGTGCCAGCAGCTTAGCGGACGGGACAGGACCCTACGAGCAGTACTTC. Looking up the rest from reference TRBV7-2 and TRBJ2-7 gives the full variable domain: GAGVSQSPSNKVTEKGKDVELRCDPISGHTALYWYRQSLGQGLEFLIYFQGNSAPDKSGLPSDRFSAERTGGSVSTLTIQRTQQEDSAVYLCASSLADGTGPYEQYFGPGTRLTVT.

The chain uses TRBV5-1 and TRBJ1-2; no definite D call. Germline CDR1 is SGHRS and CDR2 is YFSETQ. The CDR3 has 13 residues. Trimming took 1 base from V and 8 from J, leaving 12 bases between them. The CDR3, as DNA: TGCGCCAGCAGCTTGACGGAGACGGGGGGCTACACCTTC. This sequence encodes CASSLTETGGYTF. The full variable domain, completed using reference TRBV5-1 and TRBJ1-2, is KAGVTQTPRYLIKTRGQQVTLSCSPISGHRSVSWYQQTPGQGLQFLFEYFSETQRNKGNFPGRFSGRQFSNSRSEMNVSTLELGDSALYLCASSLTETGGYTFGSGTRLTVV.

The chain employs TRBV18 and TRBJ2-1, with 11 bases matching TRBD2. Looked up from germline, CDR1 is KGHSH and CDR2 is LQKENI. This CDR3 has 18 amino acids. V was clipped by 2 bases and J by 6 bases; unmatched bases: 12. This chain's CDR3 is CASSPGETSGSPLNEQFF. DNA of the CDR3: TGTGCCAGCTCACCAGGAGAAACTAGCGGGAGTCCCCTCAATGAGCAGTTCTTC.

The CDR3 bases are TGTGCCAGCAGCCCTGCGGAGTACACCGGGGAGCTGTTTTTT. This codes for CASSPAEYTGELFF. The chain employs TRBV28 and TRBJ2-2; unclear D gene. Deletions cut 6 bases from V and 3 bases from J, with 11 bases between. The germline CDR1 and CDR2 sequences are MDHEN and SYDVKM. The CDR3 sequence is 14 residues long.

The CDR3 protein is CASSLSDRGQGAFF. The CDR3 nucleotides read TGTGCCAGCAGCTTATCCGACAGGGGGCAGGGAGCTTTCTTT. The chain links TRBV7-9 to TRBJ1-1, with TRBD1 identical over 10 bases. Per the germline V gene, CDR1 is SEHNR and CDR2 is FQNEAQ (reference sequence). The CDR3 is made up of 14 amino acids. V trimming: 2 bases; J trimming: 10 bases; junction bases outside the gene matches: 7.

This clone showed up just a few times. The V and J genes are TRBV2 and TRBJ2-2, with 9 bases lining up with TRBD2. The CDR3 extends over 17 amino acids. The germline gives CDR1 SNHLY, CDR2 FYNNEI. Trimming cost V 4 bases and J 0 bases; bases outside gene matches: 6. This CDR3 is CASSGPSGRSNTGELFF. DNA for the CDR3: TGTGCCAGCAGTGGACCCAGCGGGAGGTCGAACACCGGGGAGCTGTTTTTT.

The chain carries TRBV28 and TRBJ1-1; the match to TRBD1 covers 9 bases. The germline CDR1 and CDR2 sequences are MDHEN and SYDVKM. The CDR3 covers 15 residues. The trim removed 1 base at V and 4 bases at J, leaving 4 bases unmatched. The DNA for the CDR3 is TGTGCCAGCAGTTTATTACAGGGGGCGGGCACTGAAGCTTTCTTT. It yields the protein CASSLLQGAGTEAFF.

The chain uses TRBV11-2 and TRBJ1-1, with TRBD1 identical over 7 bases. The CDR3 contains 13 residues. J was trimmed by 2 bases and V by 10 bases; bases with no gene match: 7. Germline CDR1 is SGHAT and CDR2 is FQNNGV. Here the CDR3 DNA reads TGTGCCACTTCGGACAGGCCAAACACTGAAGCTTTCTTT. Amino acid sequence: CATSDRPNTEAFF.

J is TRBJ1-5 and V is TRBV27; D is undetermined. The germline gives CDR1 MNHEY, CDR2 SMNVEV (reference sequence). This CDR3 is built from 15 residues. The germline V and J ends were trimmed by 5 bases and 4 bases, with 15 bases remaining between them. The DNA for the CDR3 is TGTGCCAGCAGTCTCCGGGAGCCGTCGAATCAGCCCCAGCATTTT. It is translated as CASSLREPSNQPQHF.

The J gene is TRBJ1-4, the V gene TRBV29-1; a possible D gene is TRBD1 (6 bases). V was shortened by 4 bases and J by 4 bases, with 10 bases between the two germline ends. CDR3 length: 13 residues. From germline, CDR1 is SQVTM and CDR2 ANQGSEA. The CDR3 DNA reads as TGCAGCGTTGGAGGGGACATTAATGAAAAACTGTTTTTT. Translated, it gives CSVGGDINEKLFF.

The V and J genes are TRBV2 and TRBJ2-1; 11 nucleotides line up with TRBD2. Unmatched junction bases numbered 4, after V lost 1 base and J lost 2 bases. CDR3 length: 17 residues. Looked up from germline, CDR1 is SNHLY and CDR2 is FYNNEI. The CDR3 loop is CASSEGGLAETYNEQFF. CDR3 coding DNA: TGTGCCAGCAGTGAAGGGGGACTAGCGGAAACCTACAATGAGCAGTTCTTC.

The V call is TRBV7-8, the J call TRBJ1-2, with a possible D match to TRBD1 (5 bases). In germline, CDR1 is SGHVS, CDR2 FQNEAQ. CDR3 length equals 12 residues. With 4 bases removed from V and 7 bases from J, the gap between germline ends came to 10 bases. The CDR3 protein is CASSSLGVGYTF. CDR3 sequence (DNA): TGTGCCAGCAGCTCCCTAGGGGTTGGCTACACCTTC.